This is a list of T cell receptor beta chains from one sample in a study of blood T cell repertoires in COVID-19. Assay: immunoSEQ multiplex PCR; the TCRdb copy retains only in-frame clones and omits some. The sample lists hundreds of thousands of clones; more than 75% were seen once. The sequenced material came from PBMCs or T cells enriched from blood (not recorded which). All receptors derive from a woman aged 45-59 years who had recovered from COVID-19. CDR3s include the opening cysteine and the closing phenylalanine or tryptophan. D genes are given only for firm matches. Some rows mark clone size as missing; the rest say once, few, many or name a class of expanded clone.

CASGGLAAYEQYF	TGTGCCAGCGGGGGACTAGCGGCCTACGAGCAGTACTTC	TRBD2	TRBV2	TRBJ2-7	.
CASSSASGSVKSYNEQFF	TGTGCCAGCAGTTCGGCTAGCGGGAGTGTTAAGTCCTACAATGAGCAGTTCTTC	TRBD2	TRBV27	TRBJ2-1	.
CASSLRGGNTIYF	TGTGCCAGCAGCCTTCGCGGGGGAAACACCATATATTTT	.	TRBV3-1/TRBV3-2	TRBJ1-3	.
CASSGAPGQGLLDTQYF	TGTGCCAGCAGTGGAGCACCGGGACAGGGTTTGTTGGATACGCAGTATTTT	TRBD1	TRBV25-1	TRBJ2-3	once
CASSQVWGQGSYSGNTIYF	TGCGCCAGCAGCCAAGTTTGGGGACAGGGGTCTTACTCTGGAAACACCATATATTTT	TRBD1	TRBV4-3	TRBJ1-3	.
CASSFRQDYNEQFF	TGTGCCAGCAGCTTTCGACAGGACTACAATGAGCAGTTCTTC	.	TRBV7-9	TRBJ2-1	.
CASKEGGETQYF	TGTGCCAGTAAAGAGGGAGGGGAGACCCAGTACTTC	TRBD2	TRBV19	TRBJ2-5	few
CASSSVTSGSEQYF	TGTGCCAGCAGTTCCGTAACTAGCGGGAGCGAGCAGTACTTC	TRBD2	TRBV27	TRBJ2-7	.
CASSPAGTASGNTIYF	TGCGCCAGCAGCCCAGCAGGGACAGCCTCTGGAAACACCATATATTTT	TRBD1	TRBV5-1	TRBJ1-3	.
CASSSVRDTTIYF	TGTGCCAGCAGCTCTGTCCGGGACACCACAATATATTTT	.	TRBV7-2	TRBJ1-3	few
CASSSQEYNKQYF	TGTGCCAGCAGCTCACAGGAATATAATAAGCAGTACTTC	.	TRBV7-9	TRBJ2-7	.
CASSIDRGSGELFF	TGTGCCAGTAGTATAGATCGGGGTTCCGGGGAGCTGTTTTTT	.	TRBV19	TRBJ2-2	once
CASSLAKDSRQETQYF	TGCGCCAGCAGCTTGGCAAAGGACAGCCGGCAAGAGACCCAGTACTTC	.	TRBV5-1	TRBJ2-5	.
CASSIVKGGTSGRRGADEQFF	TGTGCCAGTAGTATAGTTAAGGGCGGGACTAGCGGGAGGAGGGGGGCGGATGAGCAGTTCTTC	TRBD2	TRBV19	TRBJ2-1	.
CASSQRQGLGSYEQYF	TGCGCCAGCAGCCAAAGACAGGGGTTGGGCTCCTACGAGCAGTACTTC	TRBD1	TRBV4-1	TRBJ2-7	.
CATSDSPRTGGSYNEQFF	TGTGCCACCAGTGATTCGCCTCGGACAGGGGGCTCCTACAATGAGCAGTTCTTC	TRBD1	TRBV24-1	TRBJ2-1	.
CASSVTGLETQYF	TGCGCCAGCAGCGTAACAGGGCTTGAGACCCAGTACTTC	.	TRBV5-1	TRBJ2-5	.
CASSQDSRTRDRGTEAFF	TGCGCCAGCAGCCAAGATTCCCGGACCCGGGACAGGGGCACTGAAGCTTTCTTT	TRBD1	TRBV4-3	TRBJ1-1	.
CASSLEGANTEAFF	TGTGCCAGCAGCTTGGAGGGGGCGAACACTGAAGCTTTCTTT	TRBD1	TRBV5-5	TRBJ1-1	.
CASSKGGGPYEQYF	TGTGCCAGCAGCAAAGGCGGGGGGCCTTACGAGCAGTACTTC	TRBD2	TRBV6-2/TRBV6-3	TRBJ2-7	.
CASSEYRGSTDTQYF	TGTGCCAGCAGTGAATACAGGGGGAGCACAGATACGCAGTATTTT	TRBD1	TRBV6-1	TRBJ2-3	.
CASSQAGLKGNEQFF	TGTGCCAGCAGCCAAGCGGGTCTAAAAGGCAATGAGCAGTTCTTC	.	TRBV3-1/TRBV3-2	TRBJ2-1	.
CASRALAGGITDTQYF	TGTGCCAGCAGAGCGCTAGCGGGGGGCATCACAGATACGCAGTATTTT	TRBD2	TRBV2	TRBJ2-3	.
CSVVVRGRGEYEQYF	TGCAGCGTTGTCGTGAGGGGCAGGGGTGAATACGAGCAGTACTTC	.	TRBV29-1	TRBJ2-7	.
CAWSYTDTQYF	TGTGCCTGGAGTTATACAGATACGCAGTATTTT	.	TRBV30	TRBJ2-3	once
CAISARDTIYF	TGTGCCATCAGTGCCAGGGACACCATATATTTT	.	TRBV10-3	TRBJ1-3	.
CASSRGTGNVGEQYF	TGTGCCAGCAGCCGGGGGACAGGGAATGTGGGCGAGCAGTACTTC	TRBD1	TRBV7-9	TRBJ2-7	.
CASSIWAINTEAFF	TGTGCCAGTAGTATTTGGGCCATCAACACTGAAGCTTTCTTT	.	TRBV19	TRBJ1-1	few
CASSQARGIWAYTF	TGTGCCAGCAGCCAAGCTCGTGGAATATGGGCCTACACCTTC	.	TRBV3-1/TRBV3-2	TRBJ1-2	.
CASSPGQGRANVLTF	TGTGCCAGCAGCCCAGGACAGGGACGGGCCAACGTCCTGACTTTC	TRBD1	TRBV7-9	TRBJ2-6	.
CASSQAELETQYF	TGTGCCAGCAGCCAAGCGGAGTTGGAGACCCAGTACTTC	.	TRBV3-1/TRBV3-2	TRBJ2-5	.
CASSSSGRARTGELFF	TGTGCCAGCAGTTCTAGCGGGAGGGCCCGCACCGGGGAGCTGTTTTTT	TRBD2	TRBV28	TRBJ2-2	.
CASSPPAGHSYEQYF	TGTGCCAGCTCACCACCGGCAGGGCACTCCTACGAGCAGTACTTC	.	TRBV18	TRBJ2-7	.
CASSVAWDTTYGYTF	TGTGCCAGCAGCGTAGCTTGGGACACAACCTATGGCTACACCTTC	.	TRBV9	TRBJ1-2	few
CASSPRLGREIDEQFF	TGTGCCAGCAGCCCCCGACTAGGGCGGGAGATCGATGAGCAGTTCTTC	TRBD2	TRBV7-9	TRBJ2-1	.
CASSLSGLNTEAFF	TGCGCCAGCAGTTTATCAGGGCTGAACACTGAAGCTTTCTTT	.	TRBV10-2	TRBJ1-1	once
CASRRTENIQYF	TGTGCCAGCAGGAGGACTGAAAACATTCAGTACTTC	.	TRBV7-2	TRBJ2-4	.
CASSPLTPWSYNEQFF	TGTGCCAGCAGCCCCCTGACTCCTTGGTCTTACAATGAGCAGTTCTTC	.	TRBV3-1/TRBV3-2	TRBJ2-1	.
CASSLATSGGSYEQYF	TGTGCCAGCAGCTTAGCGACTAGCGGGGGCTCCTACGAGCAGTACTTC	TRBD2	TRBV7-2	TRBJ2-7	.
CASSGGPGTVKETQYF	TGTGCCAGCAGTGGGGGTCCCGGGACAGTAAAAGAGACCCAGTACTTC	TRBD1	TRBV2	TRBJ2-5	.
CASGANQPQHF	TGTGCCAGCGGGGCCAATCAGCCCCAGCATTTT	.	TRBV6-5	TRBJ1-5	.
CASSIWGEGNYGYTF	TGTGCCAGTAGTATTTGGGGTGAGGGTAACTATGGCTACACCTTC	.	TRBV19	TRBJ1-2	.
CAWSAGKGAQETQYF	TGTGCCTGGAGTGCAGGCAAGGGAGCCCAAGAGACCCAGTACTTC	.	TRBV30	TRBJ2-5	.
CAWCAGPDPYEQYF	TGTGCCTGGTGCGCGGGGCCCGACCCCTACGAGCAGTACTTC	.	TRBV30	TRBJ2-7	.
CASSPTESSYNEQFF	TGCGCCAGCAGCCCAACAGAGAGCTCCTACAATGAGCAGTTCTTC	.	TRBV5-1	TRBJ2-1	.
CASSLWARGAFF	TGTGCCAGCAGCTTGTGGGCTAGGGGAGCTTTCTTT	.	TRBV5-6	TRBJ1-1	once
CASSSNRANTEAFF	TGTGCCAGCAGCAGCAACAGGGCGAACACTGAAGCTTTCTTT	.	TRBV5-4	TRBJ1-1	.
CASSQGVSGQVYEQYF	TGCGCCAGCAGCCAAGGGGTCTCGGGACAAGTCTACGAGCAGTACTTC	.	TRBV4-3	TRBJ2-7	.
CATSGADYGTQYF	TGTGCCACCAGCGGCGCGGACTACGGTACCCAGTACTTC	.	TRBV15	TRBJ2-5	.